A single T cell receptor (beta chain) is shown here with its context. Its antigen is not known. In the PCR, 60 Vbeta and 13 Jbeta primers were used. The assay was immunoSEQ multiplex PCR, and TCRdb's table has in-frame clones only and misses some. Of some 200,000 clones in the sample, around 82% are singletons; the top ten hold under 3%. The data are from a study of cytomegalovirus exposure and HLA in healthy donors. Overall study results and limits: Among CMV-associated TCR beta chains, most appeared HLA-restricted in a later analysis.

Germline V gene lookup returns CDR1 LNHNV and CDR2 YYDKDF (reference sequence). The CDR3 totals 14 residues. Trimming took off 0 bases at V and 10 bases at J, with 15 bases between the two ends. Donors sampled were nominally healthy, though unrecorded immune exposures were likely. The rearrangement joins TRBV15 to TRBJ1-1; perhaps TRBD1 as D (6 bases). The clonotype was recovered from a woman aged 25 to 39 in good health and CMV-seronegative. Source material: PBMCs. As DNA, the CDR3 is TGTGCCACCAGCAGAGAGAGGGGACACGTTGGAGCTTTCTTT. Its protein is CATSRERGHVGAFF.